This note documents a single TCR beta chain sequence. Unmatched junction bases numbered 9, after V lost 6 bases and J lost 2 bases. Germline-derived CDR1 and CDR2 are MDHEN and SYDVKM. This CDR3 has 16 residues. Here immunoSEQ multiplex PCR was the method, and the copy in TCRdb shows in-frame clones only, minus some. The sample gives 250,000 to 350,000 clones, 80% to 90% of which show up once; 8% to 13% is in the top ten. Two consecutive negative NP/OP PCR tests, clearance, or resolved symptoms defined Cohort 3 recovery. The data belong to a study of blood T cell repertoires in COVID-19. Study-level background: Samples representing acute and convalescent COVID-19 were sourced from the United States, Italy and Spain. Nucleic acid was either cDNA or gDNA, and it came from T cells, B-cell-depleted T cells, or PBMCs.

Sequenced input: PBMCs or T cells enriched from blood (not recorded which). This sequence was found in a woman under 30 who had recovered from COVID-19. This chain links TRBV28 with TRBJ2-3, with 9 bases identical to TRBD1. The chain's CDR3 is CASRQNRGRVTDTQYF. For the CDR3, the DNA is TGTGCCAGCAGGCAGAACAGGGGGCGAGTCACAGATACGCAGTATTTT.